These 8 T cell receptor beta chains came from one sample sequenced in a study of identical twins (dated by TCRdb to 2016 to 2017). The protocol used for the library was 5' RACE. Instrument used: Illumina HiSeq 2000. TCRdb reprocessing: public reads trimmed at Q25 with fastp, clones called with MiXCR, in-frame beta chains kept. Every CDR3 protein is listed once, alongside the most common genes and DNA of its rows. The sample data list 600,000 to 700,000 distinct CDR3 sequences, and roughly 20% of these were observed just once. More than 4% of the sample is taken by the ten largest. These records were also assigned to another study, of T cells expressing NK-cell markers.

Sequenced input: PBMCs. The receptors stem from a woman younger than 30 in good health.

This clonotype appeared a few times. For the CDR3, the DNA is TGCGCCAGCAGCCCCCCGCCAACAGCTCACTACCAAGAGACCCAGTACTTC. Residues: CASSPPPTAHYQETQYF. The chain carries TRBV5-1 and TRBJ2-5, with D unclear. V was pared by 4 bases and J by 0 bases, with 19 bases between. The CDR3 is made up of 17 amino acids. Germline CDR1 is SGHRS and CDR2 is YFSETQ.

This clonotype has only a few counts. The V and J genes are TRBV7-8 and TRBJ1-1; D unresolved. Germline V CDR1 and CDR2: SGHVS, FQNEAQ. The V end was cut by 5 bases, the J end by 4 bases, with 14 bases between. CDR3 length: 14 residues. The CDR3 DNA sequence: TGTGCCAGCAGCCACGACCTGGATAGCACTGAAGCTTTCTTT. Residues: CASSHDLDSTEAFF.

The rearrangement links TRBV11-1 to TRBJ2-3, with 9 bases fitting TRBD2. Per the germline V gene, CDR1 is SGHAT and CDR2 is FQDESV (reference sequence). Trimming removed 5 bases from V and 4 bases from J; junction bases left unmatched: 16. The CDR3 spans 18 residues. The CDR3 loop is CASSTLRDSGSEADTQYF. The CDR3 DNA reads as TGTGCCAGCAGCACCCTCCGCGATAGCGGGAGCGAGGCAGATACGCAGTATTTT.

The chain joins TRBV24-1 to TRBJ2-1; tentatively, D is TRBD2 (6 bases). Deletions cut 4 bases from V and 4 bases from J, with 10 bases between. Per germline, CDR1 KGHDR and CDR2 SFDVKD. The CDR3 has 14 amino acids. The CDR3 nucleotides read TGTGCCACCAGTGACTCCGGGACTTACAATGAGCAGTTCTTC. It codes for CATSDSGTYNEQFF.

This sequence joins TRBV2 and TRBJ2-7; D is unresolved. Trimming pared 2 bases from V and 7 bases from J, leaving 15 bases between. Germline loops: CDR1 SNHLY, CDR2 FYNNEI. The CDR3 length is 14 residues. CDR3 in amino acids: CASSEYGGSDEQYF. CDR3 nucleotide sequence: TGTGCCAGCAGTGAATATGGCGGCTCTGATGAGCAGTACTTC. Full variable domain (missing parts from reference TRBV2 and TRBJ2-7): EPEVTQTPSHQVTQMGQEVILRCVPISNHLYFYWYRQILGQKVEFLVSFYNNEISEKSEIFDDQFSVERPDGSNFTLKIRSTKLEDSAMYFCASSEYGGSDEQYFGPGTRLTVT.

Only a few counts were recorded for this clonotype. This chain links TRBV12-3 or TRBV12-4 with TRBJ2-1; the D gene could be TRBD1 or TRBD2 (6 bases each). Trimming took 3 bases from V and 0 from J, leaving 12 bases between them. The CDR3 has 16 amino acids. CDR3 coding DNA: TGTGCCAGCAGTTTCGGGGGACATAGCTCCTACAATGAGCAGTTCTTC. Amino acids: CASSFGGHSSYNEQFF.

This clonotype was seen at least ten times. The J gene is TRBJ2-4, the V gene TRBV7-9; possible D gene TRBD1, 6 bases. Germline V CDR1 and CDR2: SEHNR, FQNEAQ (reference sequence). The germline V and J ends were trimmed by 1 base and 6 bases, with 10 bases remaining between them. There are 14 residues in the CDR3. CDR3 region: CASSLGGPGNIQYF. CDR3 nucleotide sequence: TGTGCCAGCAGCTTAGGGGGGCCGGGAAACATTCAGTACTTC.

This rearrangement joins TRBV20-1 to TRBJ2-7, with D perhaps being TRBD1 or TRBD2 (6 bases each). Germline loops: CDR1 DFQATT, CDR2 SNEGSKA (reference sequence). The CDR3 length is 13 residues. Trimming shortened V by 3 bases and J by 5 bases, and 14 bases separated the two germline ends. CDR3 coding DNA: TGCAGTGCTAGCAGCAGGGGAGGCGACGAGCAGTACTTC. Amino acids: CSASSRGGDEQYF.